Sequencing of this T cell receptor beta chain was carried out in a study of blood T cell repertoires in COVID-19. Study in general: The study drew acute and convalescent COVID-19 samples from the United States, Italy and Spain. The analysed material was cDNA or gDNA that came from T cells, B-cell-depleted T cells, or PBMCs.

Here immunoSEQ multiplex PCR was the method, and the copy in TCRdb shows in-frame clones only, minus some. This table holds about 150,000 clones, about 85% found once. Germline CDR1 KGHSH, CDR2 LQKENI. This CDR3 comprises 16 residues. Trimming cost V 0 bases and J 4 bases, with 12 bases left between them. The gene calls are TRBV18 and TRBJ2-2; the D gene is possibly TRBD2 (5 bases). This receptor was taken from a woman of 80 years or more with COVID-19, enrolled during active disease. Sequenced input: peripheral blood. CDR3 DNA sequence: TGTGCCAGCTCACCACCTCGGGCCGCGGGCACCGGGGAGCTGTTTTTT. Amino acid sequence: CASSPPRAAGTGELFF.